This T cell receptor beta chain was retrieved from a study of shared clonotypes between healthy human individuals (dated by TCRdb to about 2020). In the study overall: Two women and a few men aged 18 to 49 years were included in the cohort. For each donor, CD4 naive and CD4 memory were each given three plates, CD8 naive was given two plates, and CD8 memory was given one plate. To estimate repertoire size and how much clonotypes are shared between individuals, the study performed deep sequencing of blood TCR repertoires from roughly five healthy adults. Per donor, leukapheresis produced somewhere between about 0.94 and 9 billion PBMCs. To increase sequencing depth and limit assay-specific biases, TCR repertoire library preparation and sequencing were carried out by different laboratories using diverse techniques.

Broader findings and caveats from the paper: Estimated clonotype richness was generally larger for naive than for memory subsets. Across four donors, roughly 5% of naive CD4, approximately 4% of naive CD8, roughly 2.2% of memory CD4, and approximately 0.4% of memory CD8 clonotypes were shared. Rarefaction of sorted-subset datasets indicated incomplete sequencing despite the large sequencing depth. Sampling was restricted to blood, and TCR repertoires in tissues likely differ from the TCR repertoires found in blood. The genetic and exposure-history diversity represented was limited by the small number of donors. Clonotypes shared by all four sorted-subset donors showed higher generation probabilities than non-shared clonotypes. Pairwise subsampling led to the expectation that sequencing depth would affect the degree of clonotype sharing among donors.

Concerning this clone itself: The antigen it binds to is not known. No quality values exist for individual bases; no much larger clone is one base distant. Other nucleotide sequences in the sample specify the same CDR3.

Using the deep immunoSEQ assay, multiplex PCR amplified TCR CDR3 regions from genomic DNA. Extracted genomic DNA from each cell subset was distributed evenly across all wells of several immunoSEQ 96-well plates, and each plate was treated as a replicate. Each replicate PCR for sorted subsets received 150 to 250 ng genomic DNA, equal to roughly 30,000 T cell genomes. Purified libraries were quantified with a Qubit 3.0 fluorometer, sized on a Bioanalyzer 2100, and re-quantified with the KAPA Library Quantification kit. Every immunoSEQ 96-well plate was sequenced on a dedicated single-read 150-cycle Illumina NextSeq 550 flow cell. Regarding the original processing steps: The immunoSEQ output contained only junctional sequences without quality scores, so filtering could not match that applied to full-length reads. To assign V/J genes and CDR3, sequences were annotated using PyIR, a Python wrapper for IgBLAST v1.9, with IMGT germline references. Reads with weak V/J assignments (E-value above 1e-6), missing CDR3, stop codons, out-of-frame junctions, or ambiguous translated residues were removed. A V3J clonotype was defined by an identical inferred V gene, J gene, and CDR3 amino acid sequence. The percentage overlap between two repertoires was calculated by dividing the number of shared unique clonotypes by the size of the smaller repertoire. Richness of each repertoire was evaluated using RTK rarefaction, the Chao1 estimator, and Recon v2.1 estimates of unobserved clonotypes. For all TCRbeta clonotypes obtained by the gDNA method from a few donors, generation probabilities were computed with OLGA. TCRdb obtained this table from immuneACCESS and retained in-frame rearrangements with V and J assigned. These tables miss some clones; where compared with another copy, unresolved V genes account for less than half of the shortfall, and the remainder is unexplained. For V, J and clone size, that table is used; D and trimming come from the DNA. A total of about 2 million clones appear in this sample, about 95% of them only once. Of the sample, 1.2% is held by the ten largest clones.

CD8 naive samples were CD45RO-negative cells positively selected for CCR7, giving a CD45RA+CCR7+ population that excluded TemRA cells. Healthy HIV-negative adults with no recently reported acute infections or vaccinations were included as donors. Every donor was a Caucasian adult living in Nashville, Tennessee, USA. Blood was obtained by leukapheresis, after which PBMCs were separated by Ficoll-Histopaque density gradient centrifugation and cryopreserved in liquid nitrogen vapor phase. Analytical flow cytometry was used to check the purity and quantity of each magnetically sorted T cell population. From each sorted fraction, genomic DNA was isolated and quantified by UV absorbance on a Nanodrop 2000c. Deletion took 2 bases off V and 1 base off J, with a span of 8 bases between the germline ends. Via the germline V gene, CDR1 is SQVTM and CDR2 ANQGSEA. The CDR3 goes from the cysteine to the phenylalanine over 13 residues. The retained sequence is limited to the CDR3, 39 bases, with the frame set at the first base.

Sequencing input: naive CD8+ T cells sorted from blood. What this sample's cell subset or site label stands for: CD45RA+CCR7+. The rearrangement joined TRBV29-1 to TRBJ1-1; TRBD1 is a possible D gene, resting on 5 matching bases. This sequence was found in a man younger than 30 in good health. The DNA is as follows: TGCAGCGTTGAACAGGGATCGAACACTGAAGCTTTCTTT. This yields the protein CSVEQGSNTEAFF.